These T cell receptor beta chains were read from a single sample in a study of blood T cell repertoires in COVID-19. Assay: immunoSEQ multiplex PCR; the TCRdb copy retains only in-frame clones and omits some. Among fewer than 650,000 clones, approximately 88% were seen once, and the ten largest hold 7.5% to 9%. The sample taken for sequencing was peripheral blood. The receptors were gathered from a woman in her forties or fifties with COVID-19, enrolled during active disease. Each CDR3 is given with its conserved first and last residue. Each record gives: D gene, V gene, J gene, clone size, CDR3 DNA, CDR3 protein. A D gene is named only where the DNA matches it firmly. A row's size may be missing; if present it is once, few, many or a size class.

d_gene: TRBD1
v_gene: TRBV27
j_gene: TRBJ1-6
abundance: -
CDR3nt: TGTGCCAGCAGTTCAGGGGGGAGGTCCCTCCACTTT
CDR3aa: CASSSGGRSLHF

d_gene: TRBD2
v_gene: TRBV2
j_gene: TRBJ2-2
abundance: -
CDR3nt: TGTGCCAGCCAGTTCTTTAGGAGCGGGGAAACCGGGGAGCTGTTTTTT
CDR3aa: CASQFFRSGETGELFF

d_gene: TRBD1
v_gene: TRBV19
j_gene: TRBJ2-7
abundance: -
CDR3nt: TGTGCCAGTAGTGAAACCGGGACAGGGTACGTCGAGCAGTACTTC
CDR3aa: CASSETGTGYVEQYF

d_gene: -
v_gene: TRBV6-5
j_gene: TRBJ2-1
abundance: -
CDR3nt: TGTGCCAGCAGTTACGGGGCTTCAAGGGGTGGTGAGCAGTTCTTC
CDR3aa: CASSYGASRGGEQFF

d_gene: -
v_gene: TRBV7-9
j_gene: TRBJ2-2
abundance: few
CDR3nt: TGTGCCAGCAGCTTAAGGAGGTTGGACACCGGGGAGCTGTTTTTT
CDR3aa: CASSLRRLDTGELFF

d_gene: -
v_gene: TRBV27
j_gene: TRBJ1-2
abundance: -
CDR3nt: TGTGCCAGCAGTTACGCCGGCGGGAACTATGGCTACACCTTC
CDR3aa: CASSYAGGNYGYTF

d_gene: -
v_gene: TRBV6-1
j_gene: TRBJ1-2
abundance: -
CDR3nt: TGTGCCAGCAGTGACAGGCCGTCCTCCTCCTATGGCTACACCTTC
CDR3aa: CASSDRPSSSYGYTF

d_gene: TRBD2
v_gene: TRBV10-1
j_gene: TRBJ2-1
abundance: -
CDR3nt: TGCGCCAGCACCTGGTCGGAGGGAGGGTACAATGAGCAGTTCTTC
CDR3aa: CASTWSEGGYNEQFF

d_gene: TRBD2
v_gene: TRBV5-1
j_gene: TRBJ2-3
abundance: -
CDR3nt: TGCGCCAGCAGCTTGGGTCTCGGGGGGGCTAGCACAGATACGCAGTATTTT
CDR3aa: CASSLGLGGASTDTQYF

d_gene: -
v_gene: TRBV7-9
j_gene: TRBJ1-1
abundance: -
CDR3nt: TGTGCCAGCAGCTTCCGCTCAGCGAAAATTTGGGGGCCGGACACTGAAGCTTTCTTT
CDR3aa: CASSFRSAKIWGPDTEAFF

d_gene: -
v_gene: TRBV2
j_gene: TRBJ1-5
abundance: -
CDR3nt: TGTGCCAGCAACGAGCGTCACCCTAATCAGCCCCAGCATTTT
CDR3aa: CASNERHPNQPQHF

d_gene: TRBD1
v_gene: TRBV30
j_gene: TRBJ1-2
abundance: -
CDR3nt: TGTGCCTGGAGTAGGGGACAGGCCACTAGCTATGGCTACACCTTC
CDR3aa: CAWSRGQATSYGYTF

d_gene: TRBD2
v_gene: TRBV27
j_gene: TRBJ2-1
abundance: -
CDR3nt: TGTGCCAGCAGTTCACTCGGGACTAGCGGGGGTTCCTACAATGAGCAGTTCTTC
CDR3aa: CASSSLGTSGGSYNEQFF

d_gene: TRBD1
v_gene: TRBV15
j_gene: TRBJ2-3
abundance: -
CDR3nt: TGTGCCACCAGCGGAAGGACAGGGAGTTTTGGAGATACGCAGTATTTT
CDR3aa: CATSGRTGSFGDTQYF

d_gene: -
v_gene: TRBV19
j_gene: TRBJ1-2
abundance: -
CDR3nt: TGTGCCAGTAGTATAGGATACCAAATCCAGGGAGGGGATGGCTACACCTTC
CDR3aa: CASSIGYQIQGGDGYTF

d_gene: TRBD1
v_gene: TRBV7-6
j_gene: TRBJ2-2
abundance: -
CDR3nt: TGTGCCAGCAGCCTTCTGACAGGGAGTACCGGGGAGCTGTTTTTT
CDR3aa: CASSLLTGSTGELFF

d_gene: -
v_gene: TRBV6-7
j_gene: TRBJ2-7
abundance: -
CDR3nt: TGTGCCAGCAGTTACTCGATTGTTTTTAGCGATTTCTACGAGCAGTACTTC
CDR3aa: CASSYSIVFSDFYEQYF

d_gene: -
v_gene: TRBV6-2/TRBV6-3
j_gene: TRBJ1-2
abundance: -
CDR3nt: TGTGCCAGCAGTTACCCCGAAAAGAGCTATGGCTACACCTTC
CDR3aa: CASSYPEKSYGYTF

d_gene: -
v_gene: TRBV9
j_gene: TRBJ1-4
abundance: -
CDR3nt: TGTGCCAGCAGCCCCCCAGGGGCTATTTCTAATGAAAAACTGTTTTTT
CDR3aa: CASSPPGAISNEKLFF

d_gene: TRBD1
v_gene: TRBV6-1
j_gene: TRBJ2-7
abundance: -
CDR3nt: TGTGCCAGCAGTGCAAAACAACAGGGGTATTTCTCCTACGAGCAGTACTTC
CDR3aa: CASSAKQQGYFSYEQYF

d_gene: TRBD2
v_gene: TRBV9
j_gene: TRBJ2-3
abundance: -
CDR3nt: TGTGCCAGCAGCACTAATGGACTAGCGGGGGCCATGGGGGATACGCAGTATTTT
CDR3aa: CASSTNGLAGAMGDTQYF

d_gene: -
v_gene: TRBV7-2
j_gene: TRBJ2-7
abundance: -
CDR3nt: TGTGCCAGCAAAATCGGAGCACACCCCTACGAGCAGTACTTC
CDR3aa: CASKIGAHPYEQYF

d_gene: TRBD1
v_gene: TRBV10-2
j_gene: TRBJ1-2
abundance: once
CDR3nt: TGCGCCAGCTTGGGACAGGGATTGGGGGGCTACACCTTC
CDR3aa: CASLGQGLGGYTF

d_gene: -
v_gene: TRBV4-2
j_gene: TRBJ2-3
abundance: -
CDR3nt: TGTGCCAGCAGCCAAGAGGTCCCGCAAGCTAGCACAGATACGCAGTATTTT
CDR3aa: CASSQEVPQASTDTQYF

d_gene: -
v_gene: TRBV14
j_gene: TRBJ2-3
abundance: -
CDR3nt: TGTGCCAGCAGCCAAGTGGGACCGGCTAGCGACGCAGATACGCAGTATTTT
CDR3aa: CASSQVGPASDADTQYF

d_gene: -
v_gene: TRBV11-2
j_gene: TRBJ1-6
abundance: -
CDR3nt: TGTGCCAGCAGCTTAGGATCGGGAGGGGGATCACCCCTCCACTTT
CDR3aa: CASSLGSGGGSPLHF

d_gene: TRBD1
v_gene: TRBV13
j_gene: TRBJ1-3
abundance: -
CDR3nt: TGTGCCAGTGAGGGGACAGGGGATCCAGGCCCCCCGATTGGAAACACCATATATTTT
CDR3aa: CASEGTGDPGPPIGNTIYF

d_gene: TRBD2
v_gene: TRBV25-1
j_gene: TRBJ2-3
abundance: -
CDR3nt: TGTGCCAGCAGCCGAGCGGGGGGCCCGGAGGATACGCAGTATTTT
CDR3aa: CASSRAGGPEDTQYF